This T cell receptor beta chain was captured by sequencing in a study of molecular identifiers for immune sequencing clone quantification. About the study: In replicates, RNA from roughly 21,000 or 96,000 naive CD8 cells was divided five ways and four parts were sequenced.

General study points: Spiked Jurkat TCR RNA originating from one cell could reportedly be identified amid about a million naive cells.

From germline, CDR1 is MNHEY and CDR2 SMNVEV (reference sequence). The germline V and J ends were trimmed by 3 bases and 6 bases, with 9 bases remaining between them. There are 13 residues in the CDR3. The authors gated naive CD8 T cells as CD8+CD4-CCR7+CD45RA+ for sorting. Generation of bulk TCR libraries relied on previously described methods and listed TCR primers. TCRdb re-called the PCR reads through MiXCR, storing one row per CDR3 protein. The sample has hundreds of thousands of distinct CDR3 sequences, about 25% seen once; the top ten hold about 0.73%. This clonotype was recorded many times. The antigen is not known.

What was sequenced was naive CD8+ T cells from blood, with Jurkat cell RNA spiked in. Subset meaning: FACS-sorted CD8+CD4-CCR7+CD45RA+ naive T cells. This TCR came from a human donor in good health. Some libraries in this study had Jurkat cell RNA spiked in. The chain uses TRBV27 and TRBJ1-5; D remains unclear. CDR3 residues: CASSFGRRQPQHF. CDR3 DNA sequence: TGTGCCAGCAGTTTCGGACGGCGTCAGCCCCAGCATTTT.